These 8 T cell receptor beta chains came from one sample sequenced in a study of beta chain features in type 1 diabetes. Every isolated RNA sample was fully reverse transcribed, so sequencing captured expressed TCRB transcripts. Generated by immunoSEQ multiplex PCR, the TCRdb table keeps only in-frame clones and is missing some. This sample has around 400,000 clones; roughly 12% occur once, and the top ten carry 0.017%. Sequenced: naive CD4+ T cells from blood. The receptors come from a man younger than 35 in good health.

This clone occurred many times. The chain couples TRBV21-1 to TRBJ2-7; the table gives TRBD1 as D, unverified against the DNA. TRBV21-1 is a known pseudogene. The CDR3 is 14 residues long. The DNA of the CDR3 is TGTGCCAGCAGCATATACCGGGACAACTACGAGCAGTACTTC. This gives the protein CASSIYRDNYEQYF.

This clone was observed a handful of times. V and J are TRBV7-2 and TRBJ1-3; maybe TRBD1 (6 bases). The V and J ends lost 3 bases and 4 bases respectively, with 13 bases between them. CDR3 size: 15 residues. Germline-derived CDR1 and CDR2 are SGHTA and FQGNSA. The CDR3 is CASSFDRMEGNTIYF. The CDR3 coding sequence is TGTGCCAGCAGCTTCGACAGGATGGAAGGAAACACCATATATTTT. Complete variable domain (other parts from reference TRBV7-2 and TRBJ1-3): GAGVSQSPSNKVTEKGKDVELRCDPISGHTALYWYRQSLGQGLEFLIYFQGNSAPDKSGLPSDRFSAERTGGSVSTLTIQRTQQEDSAVYLCASSFDRMEGNTIYFGEGSWLTVV.

This clone was seen only a few times. The V call is TRBV6-6, the J call TRBJ1-1, with D maybe TRBD1 (6 bases). CDR1 and CDR2 from the germline V gene are MNHNY and SVGAGI (reference sequence). The CDR3 sequence is 11 residues long. The germline V and J ends were trimmed by 6 bases and 7 bases, with 9 bases remaining between them. CDR3: CASRQGIEAFF. The DNA for the CDR3 is TGTGCCAGCAGACAGGGAATTGAAGCTTTCTTT.

This clone was seen a handful of times. This chain connects TRBV27 to TRBJ2-2; D is perhaps TRBD1 (6 bases). Between the trimmed V and J ends, which lost 5 bases and 3 bases, there was a span of 16 bases. This CDR3 contains 16 residues. The V gene's germline CDR1 is MNHEY and CDR2 SMNVEV (reference sequence). CDR3 DNA sequence: TGTGCCAGCAGTAAATCAGGGGTTATAGACACCGGGGAGCTGTTTTTT. Its protein product is CASSKSGVIDTGELFF.

This clone has more than one count but fewer than ten. The chain is built from TRBV15 and TRBJ1-1; 7 nucleotides align to TRBD1. Germline V gives CDR1 LNHNV, CDR2 YYDKDF (reference sequence). The CDR3 spans 16 residues. V lost 0 bases, J lost 4 bases, and 8 bases stayed unmatched. The CDR3 loop reads CATSRDLGPGGTEAFF. The CDR3 DNA is TGTGCCACCAGCAGAGATTTGGGGCCAGGGGGCACTGAAGCTTTCTTT.

The rearrangement uses TRBV7-2 and TRBJ1-5; a possible D gene is TRBD1 (6 bases). The V gene lost 2 bases and the J gene lost 5 bases, with 10 bases spanning the gap. The CDR3 consists of 14 residues. Germline CDR1 and CDR2: SGHTA and FQGNSA. The CDR3 reads CASSLRGGHQPQHF. The DNA of the CDR3 is TGTGCCAGCAGCTTAAGGGGGGGGCATCAGCCCCAGCATTTT.

V usage is TRBV10-3 and J usage is TRBJ1-4; D perhaps matches TRBD1 (6 bases). CDR3 length equals 14 residues. Trimming stripped 3 bases from V and 5 bases from J, with 10 bases between. Germline V lookup: CDR1 ENHRY, CDR2 SYGVKD. The chain's CDR3 is CAISDDRRNEKLFF. Here the CDR3 DNA reads TGTGCCATCAGTGATGACAGGAGGAATGAAAAACTGTTTTTT.

This clone was seen a handful of times. The chain recombines TRBV19 with TRBJ2-1; a possible D gene is TRBD2 (5 bases). The CDR3 spans 17 residues. V lost 2 bases and J lost 0, with 14 bases in between. Germline values: CDR1 LNHDA, CDR2 SQIVND (reference sequence). The CDR3 loop reads CASSILPGSSSYNEQFF. CDR3 DNA: TGTGCCAGTAGTATATTGCCGGGATCGAGCTCCTACAATGAGCAGTTCTTC.